Described below is a single TCR beta chain sequence and its context. Antigen unknown. The data were taken from a study of T cell responses to AZD1222 COVID-19 vaccine. Study observations and caveats: The number of AZD1222 recipients seropositive at baseline was only five or six. Females outnumbered males among donors, who were mostly white British; clonal diversity was possibly underestimated.

Trimming at V came to 5 bases and at J to 8 bases, leaving 12 bases not matched to a gene. The V gene's germline CDR1 is MNHEY and CDR2 SMNVEV (reference sequence). The CDR3 sequence is 15 residues long. Generated by immunoSEQ multiplex PCR, the TCRdb table keeps only in-frame clones and is missing some. The table has about 140,000 clones, roughly 92% seen once. The receptor was isolated from an adult in good health. The chain is built from TRBV27 and TRBJ2-7, with 10 bases lining up with TRBD1. The sample consisted of peripheral blood, taken on day 0 of AZD1222 vaccination. The CDR3 here is CASSAPGQGYLQQYF. CDR3 nucleotides: TGTGCCAGCAGTGCCCCGGGACAGGGGTATCTCCAGCAGTACTTC.